This TCR beta chain originates from a study of T cells expressing NK-cell markers. CDR3 length: 17 amino acids. The germline V gene has CDR1 SGHRS and CDR2 YFSETQ. For each CDR3 protein, TCRdb gives one entry from its re-call of the 5' RACE reads, without DNA. The sample shows some 460,000 distinct CDR3 sequences, and approximately 1.4% sits with its ten largest clones. Material for sequencing was blood T cells: a sorted CD56 or NKG2C T cell subset, CD4+ or CD8+ T cells, or bulk PBMC T cells (not recorded which). This receptor was taken from a woman aged 45-60 years in good health. The chain uses TRBV5-1 and TRBJ2-1; the TCRdb call, TRBD2, lacks DNA for checking. This CDR3 is CASSLPAPSGRRNEQFF.